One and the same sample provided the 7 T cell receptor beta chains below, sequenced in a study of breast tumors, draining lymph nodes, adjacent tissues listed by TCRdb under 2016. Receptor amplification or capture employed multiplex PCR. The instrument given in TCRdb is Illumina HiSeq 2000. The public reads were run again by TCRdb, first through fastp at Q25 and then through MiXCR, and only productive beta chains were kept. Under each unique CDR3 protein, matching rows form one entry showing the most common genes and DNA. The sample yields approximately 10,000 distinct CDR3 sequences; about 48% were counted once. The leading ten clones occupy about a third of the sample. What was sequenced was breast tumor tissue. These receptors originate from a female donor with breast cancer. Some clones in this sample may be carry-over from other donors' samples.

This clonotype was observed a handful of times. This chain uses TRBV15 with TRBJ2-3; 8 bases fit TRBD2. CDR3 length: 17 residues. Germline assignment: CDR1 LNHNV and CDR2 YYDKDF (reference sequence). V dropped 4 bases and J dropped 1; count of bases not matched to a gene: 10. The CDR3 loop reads CATSKDQRESRTDTQYF. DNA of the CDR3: TGTGCCACCAGCAAGGATCAGCGGGAGTCCCGCACAGATACGCAGTATTTT.

The CDR3 loop reads CASSPVRETQYF. For the CDR3, the DNA is TGTGCCAGCAGCCCAGTGAGAGAGACCCAGTACTTC. The chain uses TRBV7-2 and TRBJ2-5; D is uncertain. Germline CDR1 reads SGHTA; CDR2 reads FQGNSA. V lost 5 bases and J lost 4, with 8 bases in between. The CDR3 has 12 residues.

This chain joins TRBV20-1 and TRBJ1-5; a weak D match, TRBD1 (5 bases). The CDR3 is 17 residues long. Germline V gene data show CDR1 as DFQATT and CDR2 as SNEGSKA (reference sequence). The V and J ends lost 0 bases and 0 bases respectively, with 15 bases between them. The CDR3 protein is CSARDRRQGYSNQPQHF. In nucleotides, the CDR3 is TGCAGTGCTAGAGATAGGAGGCAGGGTTATAGCAATCAGCCCCAGCATTTT.

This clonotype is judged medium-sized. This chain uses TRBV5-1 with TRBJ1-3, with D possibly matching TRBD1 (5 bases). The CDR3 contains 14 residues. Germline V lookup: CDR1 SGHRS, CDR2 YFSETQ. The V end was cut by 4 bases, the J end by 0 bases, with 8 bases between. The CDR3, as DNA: TGCGCCAGCAGCAGAGGGGTCTCTGGAAACACCATATATTTT. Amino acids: CASSRGVSGNTIYF.

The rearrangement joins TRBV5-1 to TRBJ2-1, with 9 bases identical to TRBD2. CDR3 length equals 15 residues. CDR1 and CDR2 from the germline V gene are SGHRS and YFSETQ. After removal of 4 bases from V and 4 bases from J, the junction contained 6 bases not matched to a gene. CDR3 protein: CASSPALAGYNEQFF. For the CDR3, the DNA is TGCGCCAGCAGCCCCGCCCTAGCGGGATACAATGAGCAGTTCTTC.

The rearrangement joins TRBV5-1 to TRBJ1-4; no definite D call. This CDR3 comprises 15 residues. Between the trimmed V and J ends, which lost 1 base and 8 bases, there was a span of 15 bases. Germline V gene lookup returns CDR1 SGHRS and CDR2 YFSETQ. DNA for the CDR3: TGCGCCAGCAGCTTGACAGACAACACCGGGGAAAAACTGTTTTTT. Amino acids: CASSLTDNTGEKLFF.

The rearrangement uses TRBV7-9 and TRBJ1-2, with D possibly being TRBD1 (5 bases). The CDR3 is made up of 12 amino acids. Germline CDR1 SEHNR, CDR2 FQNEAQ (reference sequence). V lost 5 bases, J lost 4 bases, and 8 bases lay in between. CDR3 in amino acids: CASSRGTYGYTF. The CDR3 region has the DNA TGTGCCAGCAGCCGCGGGACCTATGGCTACACCTTC.